What follows describes a single TCR beta chain. Antigen unknown. The data were taken from a study of blood T cells in healthy people across ages. Findings of the study overall: Nothing was known about donor CMV status, and this possibly confounded expanded clonotype changes. Older age went with lower TCR beta diversity per million T cells, in a roughly linear way.

V lost 1 base, J lost 0 bases, and 11 bases lay in between. CDR3 length equals 16 residues. Primed by a sample-barcoded 5' primer and a J-beta primer mix, a second PCR proceeded for about 6 to 11 cycles. Every single cDNA molecule received a tag from a template-switch adaptor with 12 random nucleotides. TCRdb itself ran the 5' RACE reads through MiXCR, one entry per CDR3 protein. The sample consists of roughly 410,000 distinct CDR3 sequences, over 45% of them appearing once. The TCR sequence derives from a man in his fifties or sixties in good health. This chain links TRBV12-3 or TRBV12-4 with TRBJ2-3, with D tentatively TRBD1 (5 bases). Sequenced material: blood. CDR3 sequence: CASSLGTRYSTDTQYF. The CDR3 DNA sequence: TGTGCCAGCAGTTTAGGGACAAGGTATAGCACAGATACGCAGTATTTT.